The 16 T cell receptor beta chains below come from one sample, sequenced in a study of blood T cell repertoires in COVID-19 (dated by TCRdb to about 2020). To prepare the library, the immunoSEQ multiplex PCR assay was applied. The immuneACCESS repertoire file appears here via TCRdb, limited to in-frame rearrangements. These files lack a portion of the clones; in checked studies, under half of the deficit traces to unresolved V genes, and the cause of the others is not known. Recorded for this sample are about 84,000 clones; about 83% of them occurred a single time. The leading ten clones occupy about 42% of the sample. The specimen was peripheral blood. These receptors all come from a man older than 75 with active or convalescent COVID-19.

This clone has only one observation. The chain couples TRBV29-1 to TRBJ2-1; 7 bases line up with TRBD2. The germline gives CDR1 SQVTM, CDR2 ANQGSEA. V dropped 3 bases and J dropped 3; count of bases not matched to a gene: 5. CDR3 length: 14 residues. The CDR3 nucleotides are TGCAGCGTTGAGAAGCGGGGATTCTACAATGAGCAGTTCTTC. Its translation: CSVEKRGFYNEQFF.

The rearrangement links TRBV6-1 to TRBJ1-2; D not certain. Trimming removed 2 bases at V and 7 bases at J, with 14 bases between. The CDR3 is made up of 14 amino acids. Germline loops: CDR1 MNHNS, CDR2 SASEGT. This chain's CDR3 is CASSERFDGRGYTF. The CDR3 DNA sequence: TGTGCCAGCAGTGAACGGTTTGATGGTCGTGGCTACACCTTC.

This clone was detected only once. The V and J genes are TRBV2 and TRBJ2-2, with D uncertain. The germline V and J ends were trimmed by 5 bases and 7 bases, with 8 bases remaining between them. This CDR3 has 12 residues. The germline gives CDR1 SNHLY, CDR2 FYNNEI. The CDR3 nucleotides read TGTGCCAGCAGTAGCCTAGGCGGGGAGCTGTTTTTT. The encoded protein is CASSSLGGELFF.

J is TRBJ1-3 and V is TRBV4-1; D ambiguous. This CDR3 is 16 amino acids long. V shed 1 base and J shed 0 bases, with 10 bases lying between them. The germline CDR1 and CDR2 sequences are MGHRA and YSYEKL. The CDR3 region has the DNA TGCGCCAGCAGCCAAGCCTTCGGTGTCTCTGGAAACACCATATATTTT. It encodes CASSQAFGVSGNTIYF.

This chain joins TRBV11-3 and TRBJ1-1; a weak D match, TRBD1 (6 bases). The CDR3 contains 13 residues. CDR1 and CDR2 from the germline V gene are SGHNT and YENEEA. V dropped 1 base and J dropped 3 bases, with 6 bases sitting between them. The CDR3 nucleotides are TGTGCCAGCAGCTTAGGACAGGACACTGAAGCTTTCTTT. This sequence encodes CASSLGQDTEAFF.

The CDR3 loop is CASRDRERSYEQYF. In DNA form, the CDR3 reads TGTGCCAGCAGGGATAGGGAGCGGTCCTACGAGCAGTACTTC. The chain recombines TRBV27 with TRBJ2-7, with D possibly TRBD2 on 5 matching bases. The CDR3 is made up of 14 amino acids. The V end was cut by 6 bases, the J end by 1 base, with 13 bases between. CDR1 and CDR2 from the germline V gene are MNHEY and SMNVEV (reference sequence).

V gene TRBV27 combines with J gene TRBJ1-6; possibly TRBD1 for D (5 bases). CDR3 size: 13 residues. The germline V and J ends were trimmed by 5 bases and 10 bases, with 12 bases remaining between them. From germline, CDR1 is MNHEY and CDR2 SMNVEV (reference sequence). The CDR3 DNA follows: TGTGCCAGCAGTATCATTGCAGGGTCACCCCTCCACTTT. It codes for CASSIIAGSPLHF.

The chain is built from TRBV10-2 and TRBJ2-7; 8 bases agree with TRBD2. Germline-derived CDR1 and CDR2 are WSHSY and SAAADI. The CDR3 has 14 residues. V was clipped by 4 bases and J by 5 bases; unmatched bases: 7. CDR3 bases: TGCGCCAGCAGTGTGGGAGCGGGAGTCAACGAGCAGTACTTC. Its protein product is CASSVGAGVNEQYF.

The V call is TRBV28, the J call TRBJ1-2; D gene uncertain. The germline CDR1 and CDR2 sequences are MDHEN and SYDVKM. Trimming pared 7 bases from V and 0 bases from J, leaving 9 bases between. The CDR3 is 13 residues long. The DNA for the CDR3 is TGTGCCAGCAACAGCAAGACTAACTATGGCTACACCTTC. This translates into CASNSKTNYGYTF.

The chain uses TRBV6-5 and TRBJ1-1; no firm D call. CDR1 is MNHEY, CDR2 SVGAGI, per germline. The CDR3 is made up of 13 amino acids. Trimming took off 2 bases at V and 0 bases at J, with 4 bases between the two ends. The CDR3 DNA follows: TGTGCCAGCAGTTACAGCATGAACACTGAAGCTTTCTTT. It specifies CASSYSMNTEAFF.

This clone turned up a few times. The V and J genes are TRBV5-1 and TRBJ2-7; TRBD2 matches at 13 bases. Germline values: CDR1 SGHRS, CDR2 YFSETQ. V was clipped by 2 bases and J by 4 bases; unmatched bases: 6. This CDR3 has 16 amino acids. CDR3: CASSFFGLAGVYEQYF. The CDR3 bases are TGCGCCAGCAGCTTCTTCGGACTAGCGGGAGTATACGAGCAGTACTTC.

This chain uses TRBV27 with TRBJ1-6; no clear D. This CDR3 has 19 amino acids. Deletions cut 6 bases from V and 5 bases from J, with 26 bases between. CDR1 and CDR2 (germline): MNHEY, SMNVEV (reference sequence). This CDR3 is CASSLFQFRTATNNSPLHF. CDR3 nucleotides: TGTGCCAGCAGCCTTTTTCAATTTAGGACCGCGACTAATAATTCACCCCTCCACTTT.

This clone was picked up one time. J is TRBJ1-2 and V is TRBV7-9; TRBD1 is a possible D gene (6 bases). Germline CDR1 SEHNR, CDR2 FQNEAQ (reference sequence). The CDR3 has 15 amino acids. The germline V and J ends were trimmed by 5 bases and 0 bases, with 13 bases remaining between them. This chain's CDR3 is CASSRGALANYGYTF. The CDR3 DNA follows: TGTGCCAGCAGCCGGGGGGCACTTGCTAACTATGGCTACACCTTC. The full variable domain, rest sourced from reference TRBV7-9 and TRBJ1-2, is DTGVSQNPRHKITKRGQNVTFRCDPISEHNRLYWYRQTLGQGPEFLTYFQNEAQLEKSRLLSDRFSAERPKGSFSTLEIQRTEQGDSAMYLCASSRGALANYGYTFGSGTRLTVV.

As to this clone: The same CDR3 arises from other DNA sequences in this sample as well. The CDR3 loop reads CASSIGQGSDTQYF. The CDR3 DNA reads TGTGCCAGTAGTATCGGACAGGGTTCAGATACGCAGTATTTT. The chain carries TRBV19 and TRBJ2-3, with 8 bases fitting TRBD1. Germline assignment: CDR1 LNHDA and CDR2 SQIVND (reference sequence). The V gene end was trimmed by 3 bases and the J gene end by 4 bases; junction bases not matched to a gene: 3. CDR3 length equals 14 residues.

The chain joins TRBV5-1 to TRBJ2-1; 9 bases are a match to TRBD2. The CDR3 has 16 residues. Looked up from germline, CDR1 is SGHRS and CDR2 is YFSETQ. V lost 6 bases to trimming and J lost 10 bases; unmatched junction nucleotides: 17. CDR3 bases: TGCGCCAGCACCATGGGGGGGTCTAGCGGGACAATGGAGCAGTTCTTC. Protein sequence: CASTMGGSSGTMEQFF.

The count of this clone is one. The chain employs TRBV7-9 and TRBJ2-2; 7 bases are shared with TRBD1. V shed 8 bases, J shed 0 bases, and the junction held 6 bases outside the gene matches. Looked up from germline, CDR1 is SEHNR and CDR2 is FQNEAQ (reference sequence). The CDR3 totals 15 residues. CDR3 sequence reads: CASRWTGTNTGELFF. The CDR3 DNA is TGTGCCAGCCGGTGGACAGGCACGAACACCGGGGAGCTGTTTTTT.